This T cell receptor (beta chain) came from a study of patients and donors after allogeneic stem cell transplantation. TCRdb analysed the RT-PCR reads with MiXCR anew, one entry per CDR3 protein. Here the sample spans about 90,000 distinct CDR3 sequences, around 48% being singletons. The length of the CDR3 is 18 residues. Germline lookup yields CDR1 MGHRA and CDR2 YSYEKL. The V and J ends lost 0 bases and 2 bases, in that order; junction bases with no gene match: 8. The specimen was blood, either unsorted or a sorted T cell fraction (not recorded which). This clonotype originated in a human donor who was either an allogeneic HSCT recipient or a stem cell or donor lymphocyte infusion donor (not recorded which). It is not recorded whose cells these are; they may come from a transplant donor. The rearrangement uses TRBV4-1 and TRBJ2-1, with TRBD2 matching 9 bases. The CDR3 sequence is CASSQERTAGGTYNEQFF. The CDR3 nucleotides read TGCGCCAGCAGCCAAGAACGAACAGCGGGAGGTACCTACAATGAGCAGTTCTTC.